Listed here is a single T cell receptor (beta chain). The germline V gene encodes CDR1 SGHAT and CDR2 FQNNGV. Trimming removed 2 bases at V and 0 bases at J, with 14 bases between. The CDR3 contains 17 residues. These data originate in a study of blood T cell repertoires in COVID-19. Study context: Nucleic acid was either cDNA or gDNA, and it came from T cells, B-cell-depleted T cells, or PBMCs.

Profiling relied on immunoSEQ multiplex PCR, and the TCRdb table lists in-frame clones only, not all of them. The data hold tens of thousands of clones, with around 91% observed a single time. The chain carries TRBV11-2 and TRBJ2-1; possibly TRBD2 for D (5 bases). The sequence was collected from a human donor in a cohort sampled during active COVID-19. The specimen was peripheral blood. The CDR3 sequence: CASSLWASSSSYNEQFF. Written as DNA, the CDR3 is TGTGCCAGCAGCTTATGGGCTAGCAGTAGCTCCTACAATGAGCAGTTCTTC.